The T cell receptor beta chain under discussion was sequenced for a study of blood T cell repertoires in COVID-19. The protocol was immunoSEQ multiplex PCR, while the TCRdb copy is restricted to in-frame clones and leaves out a portion. The table records about 42,000 clones, more than 70% of them present only once. Germline assignment: CDR1 SEHNR and CDR2 FQNEAQ (reference sequence). The V end was cut by 8 bases, the J end by 7 bases, with 11 bases between. The CDR3 length is 12 residues. This chain joins TRBV7-9 and TRBJ1-4; D is undetermined. Sequencing was carried out using peripheral blood. The clonotype comes from a human donor in a cohort sampled during active COVID-19. The CDR3 spells CASGREAEKLFF. The CDR3 DNA reads as TGTGCCAGCGGCCGCGAGGCTGAAAAACTGTTTTTT.